The 19 T cell receptor beta chains below were found in one sample sequenced in a study of CD8+ T cells in alopecia areata. It was cDNA, reverse transcribed from extracted RNA, that served as the sequencing template. Profiling relied on immunoSEQ multiplex PCR, and the TCRdb table lists in-frame clones only, not all of them. The profile shows 120,000 to 150,000 clones, 85% to 90% of them singletons. The sequenced sample was CD8+ T cells sorted from blood, obtained at week 0. The receptors stem from a human donor with alopecia areata.

The chain employs TRBV23-1 and TRBJ2-1, with 9 bases that match TRBD2. TRBV23-1 carries the ORF label, with uncertain function. The CDR3 loop spans 18 amino acids. With 2 bases clipped from V and 1 base from J, the junction kept 9 bases outside the gene matches. CDR3 in amino acids: CASSQGSGRGSSYNEQFF. In DNA form, the CDR3 reads TGCGCCAGCAGTCAAGGTAGCGGGAGAGGAAGTTCCTACAATGAGCAGTTCTTC.

The V and J genes are TRBV9 and TRBJ2-1; D gene ambiguous. The CDR3 extends over 16 amino acids. Trimming stripped 0 bases from V and 0 bases from J, with 10 bases between. Germline-derived CDR1 and CDR2 are SGDLS and YYNGEE. The CDR3 here is CASSVASLSSYNEQFF. CDR3 sequence (DNA): TGTGCCAGCAGCGTAGCTTCCCTTAGCTCCTACAATGAGCAGTTCTTC.

J is TRBJ2-1 and V is TRBV6-4; 10 bases map to TRBD2. After removal of 4 bases from V and 5 bases from J, the junction contained 11 bases not matched to a gene. The CDR3 consists of 17 residues. Germline CDR1 MRHNA, CDR2 SNTAGT. Here the CDR3 reads CASSGIPSGGVDNEQFF. The CDR3 DNA is TGTGCCAGCAGTGGAATCCCAAGCGGGGGGGTAGACAATGAGCAGTTCTTC.

The V and J genes are TRBV9 and TRBJ2-1; 9 bases match TRBD1. Germline V gene sequence: CDR1 SGDLS, CDR2 YYNGEE. With 4 bases clipped from V and 5 bases from J, the junction kept 13 bases outside the gene matches. The CDR3 extends over 17 amino acids. Here the CDR3 DNA reads TGTGCCAGCAGCAAAGGAGGGGGACAGGGATCCCACAATGAGCAGTTCTTC. It translates to CASSKGGGQGSHNEQFF.

The V and J genes are TRBV29-1 and TRBJ1-1, with TRBD1 as a possible D gene (5 bases). The CDR3 sequence is 14 residues long. Looked up from germline, CDR1 is SQVTM and CDR2 is ANQGSEA. The V end lost 7 bases, the J end lost 1 base, and 16 bases lay between the germline ends. The CDR3 DNA reads as TGCAGCGCGAAGAGGTGGGGGACGAACACTGAAGCTTTCTTT. It yields the protein CSAKRWGTNTEAFF. Full variable domain (outside the CDR3, taken from reference TRBV29-1 and TRBJ1-1): SAVISQKPSRDICQRGTSLTIQCQVDSQVTMMFWYRQQPGQSLTLIATANQGSEATYESGFVIDKFPISRPNLTFSTLTVSNMSPEDSSIYLCSAKRWGTNTEAFFGQGTRLTVV.

The chain employs TRBV29-1 and TRBJ1-2, with D perhaps TRBD1 (6 bases). This CDR3 is 12 amino acids long. CDR1 SQVTM and CDR2 ANQGSEA come from the germline V gene. V lost 8 bases and J lost 6, with 16 bases in between. In DNA, the CDR3 is TGCAGCACCAAACGGGGGGCAGATGGCTACACCTTC. Translation: CSTKRGADGYTF. The full variable domain, its missing parts supplied by reference TRBV29-1 and TRBJ1-2, is SAVISQKPSRDICQRGTSLTIQCQVDSQVTMMFWYRQQPGQSLTLIATANQGSEATYESGFVIDKFPISRPNLTFSTLTVSNMSPEDSSIYLCSTKRGADGYTFGSGTRLTVV.

The chain is built from TRBV6-5 and TRBJ2-7; tentatively, D is TRBD1 (5 bases). The germline V and J ends were trimmed by 6 bases and 2 bases, with 11 bases remaining between them. The CDR3 consists of 13 residues. Germline lookup yields CDR1 MNHEY and CDR2 SVGAGI. CDR3 region: CASSLDKTYEQYF. CDR3 bases: TGTGCCAGCAGCTTGGACAAGACCTACGAGCAGTACTTC.

The genes are TRBV7-9 and TRBJ1-1, with D possibly matching TRBD1 (5 bases). The V gene lost 0 bases and the J gene lost 4 bases, with 12 bases spanning the gap. CDR1 is SEHNR and CDR2 is FQNEAQ in the germline V gene (reference sequence). This CDR3 has 15 residues. CDR3 nucleotide sequence: TGTGCCAGCAGCTTAGCTGGCAGGGAATTCACTGAAGCTTTCTTT. It is translated as CASSLAGREFTEAFF.

The CDR3 protein is CASEEAGDGETQYF. The DNA for the CDR3 is TGTGCCTCCGAGGAAGCGGGAGACGGAGAGACCCAGTACTTC. This chain links TRBV30 with TRBJ2-5; 8 nucleotides line up with TRBD2. The V gene end was trimmed by 7 bases and the J gene end by 4 bases; junction bases not matched to a gene: 11. Germline V gives CDR1 GTSNPN, CDR2 SVGIG (reference sequence). CDR3 length equals 14 residues.

V and J are TRBV7-9 and TRBJ2-7; D is ambiguous. The CDR3 runs to 11 residues. Trimming stripped 10 bases from V and 2 bases from J, with 9 bases between. From germline, CDR1 is SEHNR and CDR2 FQNEAQ (reference sequence). The DNA for the CDR3 is TGTGCCACCCGCGAGCCCTACGAGCAGTACTTC. This translates into CATREPYEQYF. The full variable domain, with the rest looked up from reference TRBV7-9 and TRBJ2-7, is DTGVSQNPRHKITKRGQNVTFRCDPISEHNRLYWYRQTLGQGPEFLTYFQNEAQLEKSRLLSDRFSAERPKGSFSTLEIQRTEQGDSAMYLCATREPYEQYFGPGTRLTVT.

This chain connects TRBV6-5 to TRBJ2-3; 9 bases agree with TRBD1. Trimming at V came to 6 bases and at J to 7 bases, leaving 11 bases not matched to a gene. Per the germline V gene, CDR1 is MNHEY and CDR2 is SVGAGI. This CDR3 contains 15 residues. The CDR3 is CASSDGTGRVNTQYF. The CDR3 nucleotides read TGTGCCAGCAGCGATGGGACAGGGCGTGTGAATACGCAGTATTTT.

The chain links TRBV11-2 to TRBJ2-7; 8 bases line up with TRBD1. The germline V gene has CDR1 SGHAT and CDR2 FQNNGV. J gave up 3 bases and V 3 bases, and 7 bases lay outside the gene matches. The CDR3 contains 15 residues. CDR3 in amino acids: CASSFGAGTGYEQYF. CDR3 coding DNA: TGTGCCAGCAGCTTTGGCGCCGGGACAGGCTACGAGCAGTACTTC.

This clone came up a few times. The rearrangement joins TRBV29-1 to TRBJ1-1; D is unresolved. Germline V gene lookup returns CDR1 SQVTM and CDR2 ANQGSEA. This CDR3 spans 13 amino acids. The ends were cut back, 6 bases at V and 0 bases at J, with 11 bases in the middle. The CDR3 region has the DNA TGCAGCGTAGTTACGACCGTGAACACTGAAGCTTTCTTT. It translates to CSVVTTVNTEAFF. Looking up the rest from reference TRBV29-1 and TRBJ1-1 gives the full variable domain: SAVISQKPSRDICQRGTSLTIQCQVDSQVTMMFWYRQQPGQSLTLIATANQGSEATYESGFVIDKFPISRPNLTFSTLTVSNMSPEDSSIYLCSVVTTVNTEAFFGQGTRLTVV.

V and J are TRBV7-6 and TRBJ2-2; possibly TRBD2 for D (5 bases). CDR3 length equals 13 residues. Germline CDR1 SGHVS, CDR2 FNYEAQ. Trimming left V 1 base short and J 7 bases short, with 7 bases between. The CDR3 here is CASSLERGGELFF. CDR3 nucleotide sequence: TGTGCCAGCAGCTTAGAACGGGGCGGGGAGCTGTTTTTT.

The rearrangement joins TRBV5-6 to TRBJ2-1; 10 nucleotides agree with TRBD2. Germline values: CDR1 SGHDT, CDR2 YYEEEE. The CDR3 spans 14 residues. Trimming took 4 bases from V and 6 from J; bases not matched to a gene: 4. The CDR3 here is CASSKGLASNEQFF. CDR3 DNA: TGTGCCAGCAGCAAGGGACTAGCGAGCAATGAGCAGTTCTTC.

The chain links TRBV23-1 to TRBJ2-7; the D is unclear. TRBV23-1 is filed as an ORF, its function uncertain. Between the trimmed V and J ends, which lost 4 bases and 2 bases, there was a span of 9 bases. The CDR3 has 13 amino acids. CDR3 sequence: CASSPDLPYEQYF. The DNA of the CDR3 is TGCGCCAGCAGTCCGGACCTACCCTACGAGCAGTACTTC.

The V call is TRBV7-9, the J call TRBJ2-1, with TRBD2 matching over 7 bases. Germline V gives CDR1 SEHNR, CDR2 FQNEAQ (reference sequence). The CDR3 runs 14 residues. Unmatched junction bases numbered 12, after V lost 8 bases and J lost 8 bases. CDR3 region: CASLGAGEVDEQFF. The DNA of the CDR3 is TGTGCCAGCCTCGGGGCGGGGGAAGTAGATGAGCAGTTCTTC.

The V gene is TRBV4-1, the J gene TRBJ2-7; TRBD2 aligns across 10 bases. V was pared by 0 bases and J by 0 bases, with 17 bases of the junction left unmatched. The CDR3 consists of 21 residues. Germline loops: CDR1 MGHRA, CDR2 YSYEKL. CDR3 residues: CASSQEIVYEAGGVHSYEQYF. CDR3 nucleotide sequence: TGCGCCAGCAGCCAAGAAATAGTGTATGAAGCGGGAGGGGTACACTCCTACGAGCAGTACTTC.

As concerns this clone: One junction end does not reproduce the germline sequence, and a read error may be involved. This sequence joins TRBV6-1 and TRBJ1-2; 9 bases are shared with TRBD1. CDR3 length: 11 amino acids. Germline V gene sequence: CDR1 MNHNS, CDR2 SASEGT. The CDR3 sequence is CAIQGAHGYTF. The CDR3 coding sequence is TGCGCAATACAGGGGGCGCATGGCTACACCTTC.